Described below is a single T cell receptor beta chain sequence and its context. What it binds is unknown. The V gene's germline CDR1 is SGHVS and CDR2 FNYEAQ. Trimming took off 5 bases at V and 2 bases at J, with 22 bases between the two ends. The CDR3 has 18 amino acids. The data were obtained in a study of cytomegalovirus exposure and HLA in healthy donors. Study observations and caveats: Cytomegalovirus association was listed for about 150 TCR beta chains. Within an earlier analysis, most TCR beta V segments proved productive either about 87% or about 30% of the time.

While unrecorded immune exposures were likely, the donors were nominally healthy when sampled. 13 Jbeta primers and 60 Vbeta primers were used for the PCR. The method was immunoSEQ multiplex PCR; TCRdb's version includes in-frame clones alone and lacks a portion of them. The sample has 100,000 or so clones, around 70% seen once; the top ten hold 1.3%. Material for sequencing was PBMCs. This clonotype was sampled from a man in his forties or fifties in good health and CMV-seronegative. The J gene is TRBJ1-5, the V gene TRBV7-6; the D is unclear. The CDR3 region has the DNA TGTGCCAGCAGCGCAGGTTTGTCGCAGTATAGTGGCAATCAGCCCCAGCATTTT. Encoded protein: CASSAGLSQYSGNQPQHF.